Presented here are 24 T cell receptor beta chains from one specimen sequenced in a study of blood T cell repertoires in COVID-19. This table comes from immunoSEQ multiplex PCR, and its TCRdb copy is limited to in-frame clones, with some not included. The sample contains 95,000 to 110,000 clones, 89% of which appear only once. What was sequenced was peripheral blood. These receptors came from a man aged 40-50 years with active or convalescent COVID-19.

The V call is TRBV24-1, the J call TRBJ1-2; the match to TRBD1 covers 11 bases. This CDR3 is built from 13 residues. V was clipped by 4 bases and J by 8 bases; unmatched bases: 2. Germline V gene sequence: CDR1 KGHDR, CDR2 SFDVKD. The CDR3 loop reads CATSEWTGGGYTF. The CDR3, as DNA: TGTGCCACCAGTGAGTGGACAGGGGGCGGCTACACCTTC.

The gene calls are TRBV19 and TRBJ1-1; D possibly corresponds to TRBD1 (5 bases). The ends were cut back, 2 bases at V and 4 bases at J, with 11 bases in the middle. Germline V CDR1 and CDR2: LNHDA, SQIVND (reference sequence). This CDR3 has 14 amino acids. The CDR3 loop is CASSIQGGTTEAFF. CDR3 DNA: TGTGCCAGTAGTATACAGGGAGGAACCACTGAAGCTTTCTTT.

CDR3 sequence (DNA): TGTGCCAGCAGTCCTTCAGGACAGCACTACGAGCAGTACTTC. Its protein is CASSPSGQHYEQYF. V is TRBV28 and J is TRBJ2-7, with a tentative D call TRBD1 (6 bases). CDR3 length: 14 amino acids. Germline assignment: CDR1 MDHEN and CDR2 SYDVKM. V was cut by 5 bases and J by 3 bases, with 14 bases left in between.

Concerning this clone itself: Lacking the conserved final phenylalanine or tryptophan, this CDR3 likely reflects a read error. It is unclear where the CDR3 begins or ends on the DNA, so no DNA is shown, and the CDR3 is as TCRdb lists it. The J gene is TRBJ2-7, the V gene TRBV6-2 or TRBV6-3; TRBD1 is the table's D call, not checked against the DNA. Termini included, the CDR3 measures 10 amino acids. Germline V gives CDR1 MNHEY, CDR2 SVGEGT. The CDR3 sequence is CASSWDRGRI.

The CDR3 sequence: CASSEEGTANYGYTF. The CDR3 DNA sequence: TGTGCCAGCAGTGAAGAAGGAACAGCTAACTATGGCTACACCTTC. The chain couples TRBV2 to TRBJ1-2; D is ambiguous. CDR1 SNHLY and CDR2 FYNNEI come from the germline V gene. The CDR3 totals 15 residues. Trimming shortened V by 1 base and J by 0 bases, and 9 bases separated the two germline ends.

This clone was seen a single time. The chain uses TRBV5-1 and TRBJ1-4; D not resolved. The CDR3 is 14 residues long. Trimming stripped 0 bases from V and 3 bases from J, with 6 bases between. CDR1 is SGHRS, CDR2 YFSETQ, per germline. CDR3 sequence (DNA): TGCGCCAGCAGCTTGGTCGGGTCTAATGAAAAACTGTTTTTT. Translation: CASSLVGSNEKLFF.

The CDR3 loop is CASSRTSGSSYNEQFF. The CDR3 nucleotides read TGTGCCAGCAGTCGGACTAGCGGGAGCTCCTACAATGAGCAGTTCTTC. The J gene is TRBJ2-1, the V gene TRBV27; 13 nucleotides match TRBD2. CDR3 length: 16 amino acids. Germline V gives CDR1 MNHEY, CDR2 SMNVEV (reference sequence). The V and J ends lost 5 bases and 0 bases, in that order; junction bases with no gene match: 1.

This clone was seen once. J is TRBJ2-7 and V is TRBV6-2 or TRBV6-3; 7 positions match TRBD2. V lost 5 bases and J lost 2; bases outside the gene matches: 15. The length of the CDR3 is 17 residues. The germline CDR1 and CDR2 sequences are MNHEY and SVGEGT. CDR3 amino acids: CASSLSKGPSGAYEQYF. Here the CDR3 DNA reads TGTGCCAGCAGTCTGTCCAAGGGGCCTAGCGGAGCCTACGAGCAGTACTTC.

This chain joins TRBV5-1 and TRBJ2-3, with TRBD1 matching 7 bases. The J segment lost 3 bases and the V segment lost 4 bases, leaving 5 bases of the junction unmatched. Germline CDR1 reads SGHRS; CDR2 reads YFSETQ. The CDR3 runs to 14 residues. The CDR3 DNA is TGCGCCAGCAGCCCCGGGACAGCAACAGATACGCAGTATTTT. Translating gives CASSPGTATDTQYF.

The rearrangement uses TRBV4-3 and TRBJ1-2, with TRBD1 matching over 10 bases. The trim removed 3 bases at V and 1 base at J, leaving 2 bases unmatched. Germline CDR1 LGHNA, CDR2 YSLEER. This CDR3 has 15 amino acids. This CDR3 is CASSQGQGLNYGYTF. The CDR3 region has the DNA TGCGCCAGCAGCCAGGGACAGGGGCTTAACTATGGCTACACCTTC.

The CDR3 region is CASSPSRVYSNQPQHF. DNA for the CDR3: TGTGCCAGCTCACCGAGCAGGGTTTATAGCAATCAGCCCCAGCATTTT. The rearrangement joins TRBV18 to TRBJ1-5; perhaps TRBD1 as D (5 bases). The length of the CDR3 is 16 residues. Germline lookup yields CDR1 KGHSH and CDR2 LQKENI. V was cut by 3 bases and J by 0 bases, with 12 bases left in between.

The chain is built from TRBV7-8 and TRBJ2-1; D not certain. Germline CDR1 SGHVS, CDR2 FQNEAQ. The CDR3 spans 14 residues. Trimming stripped 5 bases from V and 4 bases from J, with 12 bases between. For the CDR3, the DNA is TGTGCCAGCAGCCTACGCGGCCCTTACAATGAGCAGTTCTTC. It is translated as CASSLRGPYNEQFF.

The chain uses TRBV29-1 and TRBJ2-5; D might be TRBD1 (6 bases). CDR3 length: 12 residues. Per the germline V gene, CDR1 is SQVTM and CDR2 is ANQGSEA. Trimming removed 6 bases at V and 7 bases at J, with 15 bases between. The CDR3 nucleotides are TGCAGCGTAGGGACATCTGAGGGGACCCAGTACTTC. Translation gives CSVGTSEGTQYF.

The chain joins TRBV3-1 (or the pseudogene TRBV3-2) to TRBJ2-5; 10 bases are shared with TRBD1. CDR1 LGHDT and CDR2 YNNKEL come from the germline V gene (reference sequence). V shed 7 bases, J shed 6 bases, and the junction held 11 bases outside the gene matches. The CDR3 has 15 amino acids. For the CDR3, the DNA is TGTGCCAGCAAAAGCTCGACAGGGGGCTGGAAGACCCAGTACTTC. Protein: CASKSSTGGWKTQYF.

The CDR3 DNA reads TGTGCCTTAGACACAACCCATGAAAAACTGTTTTTT. Amino acid sequence: CALDTTHEKLFF. The V gene is TRBV30, the J gene TRBJ1-4; the D is unclear. Germline-derived CDR1 and CDR2 are GTSNPN and SVGIG (reference sequence). V was trimmed by 7 bases and J by 6 bases, leaving 12 bases between them. The CDR3 sequence is 12 residues long.

The chain joins TRBV7-6 to TRBJ2-1; D is ambiguous. The V end lost 5 bases, the J end lost 2 bases, and 10 bases lay between the germline ends. This CDR3 is built from 14 residues. Germline V CDR1 and CDR2: SGHVS, FNYEAQ. CDR3 loop: CASSPGWAYNEQFF. The CDR3 coding sequence is TGTGCCAGCAGCCCAGGCTGGGCCTACAATGAGCAGTTCTTC.

The rearrangement links TRBV28 to TRBJ1-2, with D unresolved. Deletions cut 6 bases from V and 8 bases from J, with 13 bases between. Germline V gene lookup returns CDR1 MDHEN and CDR2 SYDVKM. The CDR3 runs 12 residues. CDR3 residues: CASSSGAYGYTF. The CDR3 coding sequence is TGTGCCAGCAGCTCAGGTGCCTACGGCTACACCTTC.

The chain is built from TRBV28 and TRBJ2-7; tentatively, D is TRBD2 (6 bases). V lost 6 bases to trimming and J lost 7 bases, with 19 bases between them. The CDR3 sequence is 14 residues long. CDR1 and CDR2 from the germline V gene are MDHEN and SYDVKM. The CDR3 DNA reads as TGTGCCAGCAGCCCGCGGGGCGTGTCGGGGGAGCAGTACTTC. Translating gives CASSPRGVSGEQYF. Supplemented by reference TRBV28 and TRBJ2-7, the full variable domain reads DVKVTQSSRYLVKRTGEKVFLECVQDMDHENMFWYRQDPGLGLRLIYFSYDVKMKEKGDIPEGYSVSREKKERFSLILESASTNQTSMYLCASSPRGVSGEQYFGPGTRLTVT.

This chain connects TRBV9 to TRBJ2-2; tentatively, D is TRBD1 (6 bases). The CDR3 loop spans 16 amino acids. Germline-derived CDR1 and CDR2 are SGDLS and YYNGEE. The V and J ends lost 0 bases and 6 bases respectively, with 15 bases between them. The CDR3 is CASSVGEGGRAGELFF. The CDR3 DNA sequence: TGTGCCAGCAGCGTAGGGGAAGGGGGAAGGGCCGGGGAGCTGTTTTTT.

The J gene is TRBJ1-5, the V gene TRBV7-2; D is undetermined. Trimming pared 5 bases from V and 3 bases from J, leaving 8 bases between. The germline gives CDR1 SGHTA, CDR2 FQGNSA. This CDR3 comprises 13 residues. The CDR3 here is CASSRALNQPQHF. CDR3 bases: TGTGCCAGCAGCCGCGCGCTCAATCAGCCCCAGCATTTT.

This sequence joins TRBV7-9 and TRBJ1-2; D uncertain. This CDR3 has 15 residues. Germline CDR1 SEHNR, CDR2 FQNEAQ (reference sequence). V was trimmed by 1 base and J by 5 bases, leaving 14 bases between them. CDR3 loop: CASSLGAGSLYGYTF. In DNA form, the CDR3 reads TGTGCCAGCAGCTTAGGGGCAGGATCCTTGTATGGCTACACCTTC.

This chain joins TRBV14 and TRBJ2-7; possibly TRBD2 for D (8 bases). Trimming removed 3 bases at V and 3 bases at J, with 33 bases between. The CDR3 has 21 residues. Germline V gene sequence: CDR1 SGHDN, CDR2 FVKESK. CDR3 DNA: TGTGCCAGCAGCCAGGATGGACAGGAAGGCGGGAGGTCTCCGAAATACTACGAGCAGTACTTC. It yields the protein CASSQDGQEGGRSPKYYEQYF.

The chain recombines TRBV27 with TRBJ2-7; 9 positions agree with TRBD2. The CDR3 has 13 residues. Trimming removed 3 bases from V and 6 bases from J; junction bases left unmatched: 3. Germline lookup yields CDR1 MNHEY and CDR2 SMNVEV (reference sequence). As DNA, the CDR3 is TGTGCCAGCAGTTTTAGCGGGAGAGGCGAGCAGTACTTC. This translates into CASSFSGRGEQYF.

As regards this clone: A read error may account for a junction end that differs from germline. The rearrangement joins TRBV5-1 to TRBJ2-2; 10 bases line up with TRBD2. The CDR3 extends over 16 amino acids. The germline V gene encodes CDR1 SGHRS and CDR2 YFSETQ. This CDR3 is CAGRGPSGRDTGELFF. Written as DNA, the CDR3 is TGCGCCGGCAGGGGGCCGAGCGGGAGGGACACCGGGGAGCTGTTTTTT.